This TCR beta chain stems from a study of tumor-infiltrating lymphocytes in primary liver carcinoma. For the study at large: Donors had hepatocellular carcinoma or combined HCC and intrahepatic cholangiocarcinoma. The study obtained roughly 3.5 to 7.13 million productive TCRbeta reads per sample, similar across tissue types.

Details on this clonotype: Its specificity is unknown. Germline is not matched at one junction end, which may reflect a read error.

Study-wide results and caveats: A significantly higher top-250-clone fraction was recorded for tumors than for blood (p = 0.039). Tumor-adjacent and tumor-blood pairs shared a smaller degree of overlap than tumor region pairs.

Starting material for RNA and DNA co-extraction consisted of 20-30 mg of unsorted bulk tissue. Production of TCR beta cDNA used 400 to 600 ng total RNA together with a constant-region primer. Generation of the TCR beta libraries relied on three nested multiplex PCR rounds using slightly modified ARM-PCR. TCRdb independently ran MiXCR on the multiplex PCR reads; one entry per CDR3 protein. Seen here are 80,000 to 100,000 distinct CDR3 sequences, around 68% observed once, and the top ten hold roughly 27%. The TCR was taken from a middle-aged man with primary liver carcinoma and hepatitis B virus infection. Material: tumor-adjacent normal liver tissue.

Here the CDR3 DNA reads TGTACCAGCAGCAGTCCAAGTACAGGGGGCACTGAAGCTTTCTTT. Its protein product is CTSSSPSTGGTEAFF. The chain has TRBV6-1 and TRBJ1-1, with 8 bases lining up with TRBD1. CDR1 and CDR2 from the germline V gene are MNHNS and SASEGT. The CDR3 runs 15 residues.